The 7 T cell receptor beta chains below were found in one sample sequenced in a study of OX40 agonist ivuxolimab in advanced cancers. Assay: immunoSEQ multiplex PCR; the TCRdb copy retains only in-frame clones and omits some. In the table there are around 71,000 clones, roughly 86% of which are singletons. The sample in question was CD4+ or CD8+ T cells sorted from blood, obtained in a trial of the OX40 agonist ivuxolimab. These receptors all come from an adult with an advanced solid tumor such as melanoma, head and neck, liver or kidney cancer.

The rearrangement joins TRBV19 to TRBJ1-5; D is uncertain. V lost 5 bases, J lost 4 bases, and 18 bases lay in between. The CDR3 extends over 16 amino acids. Germline CDR1 and CDR2: LNHDA and SQIVND (reference sequence). DNA of the CDR3: TGTGCCAGTAGTGGAGGAGGCCGGGTTGGAAATCAGCCCCAGCATTTT. Amino acids: CASSGGGRVGNQPQHF.

The V and J genes are TRBV27 and TRBJ2-7; weak D call: TRBD1 (6 bases). The ends were cut back, 0 bases at V and 3 bases at J, with 15 bases in the middle. CDR1 MNHEY and CDR2 SMNVEV come from the germline V gene (reference sequence). The CDR3 is 16 amino acids. This CDR3 reads CASSLSVSGHFYEQYF. DNA for the CDR3: TGTGCCAGCAGTTTATCGGTTTCGGGACACTTCTACGAGCAGTACTTC.

The CDR3 region is CASRRTGIATNEKLFF. DNA of the CDR3: TGTGCCAGCAGGCGGACAGGGATTGCAACTAATGAAAAACTGTTTTTT. The gene calls are TRBV7-2 and TRBJ1-4; 8 nucleotides align to TRBD1. The CDR3 is 16 residues long. The V segment lost 6 bases and the J segment 0 bases; nucleotides outside the gene matches: 6. Germline values: CDR1 SGHTA, CDR2 FQGNSA.

The rearrangement joins TRBV28 to TRBJ2-7; 8 positions agree with TRBD2. Germline V gene lookup returns CDR1 MDHEN and CDR2 SYDVKM. This CDR3 is built from 16 residues. Trimming cost V 4 bases and J 2 bases; bases outside gene matches: 10. DNA of the CDR3: TGTGCCAGCAGTTCCCCGTCGACTAGCGCTACCTACGAGCAGTACTTC. Translation gives CASSSPSTSATYEQYF.

J is TRBJ2-6 and V is TRBV27; TRBD1 matches 9 bases. V lost 2 bases, J lost 10 bases, and 6 bases stayed unmatched. Germline V gives CDR1 MNHEY, CDR2 SMNVEV (reference sequence). This CDR3 is built from 15 residues. CDR3 loop: CASSLIQGAGNVLTF. The CDR3 DNA reads as TGTGCCAGCAGTTTAATACAGGGGGCAGGTAACGTCCTGACTTTC.

The chain carries TRBV15 and TRBJ2-3; D might be TRBD2 (6 bases). With 0 bases removed from V and 6 bases from J, the gap between germline ends came to 16 bases. Germline loops: CDR1 LNHNV, CDR2 YYDKDF (reference sequence). CDR3 length: 16 residues. The CDR3 sequence: CATSRDLASVSDTQYF. The CDR3 nucleotides are TGTGCCACCAGCAGAGATCTGGCTAGCGTATCCGATACGCAGTATTTT. Full variable domain (rest looked up from reference TRBV15 and TRBJ2-3): DAMVIQNPRYQVTQFGKPVTLSCSQTLNHNVMYWYQQKSSQAPKLLFHYYDKDFNNEADTPDNFQSRRPNTSFCFLDIRSPGLGDTAMYLCATSRDLASVSDTQYFGPGTRLTVL.

This clone was seen only a few times. The J gene is TRBJ2-7, the V gene TRBV7-9; D unresolved. CDR3 length: 12 amino acids. Germline lookup yields CDR1 SEHNR and CDR2 FQNEAQ (reference sequence). The germline V and J ends were trimmed by 7 bases and 5 bases, with 12 bases remaining between them. The DNA for the CDR3 is TGTGCCAGCAACCCAAGCTCGAACGAGCAGTACTTC. Translation: CASNPSSNEQYF.